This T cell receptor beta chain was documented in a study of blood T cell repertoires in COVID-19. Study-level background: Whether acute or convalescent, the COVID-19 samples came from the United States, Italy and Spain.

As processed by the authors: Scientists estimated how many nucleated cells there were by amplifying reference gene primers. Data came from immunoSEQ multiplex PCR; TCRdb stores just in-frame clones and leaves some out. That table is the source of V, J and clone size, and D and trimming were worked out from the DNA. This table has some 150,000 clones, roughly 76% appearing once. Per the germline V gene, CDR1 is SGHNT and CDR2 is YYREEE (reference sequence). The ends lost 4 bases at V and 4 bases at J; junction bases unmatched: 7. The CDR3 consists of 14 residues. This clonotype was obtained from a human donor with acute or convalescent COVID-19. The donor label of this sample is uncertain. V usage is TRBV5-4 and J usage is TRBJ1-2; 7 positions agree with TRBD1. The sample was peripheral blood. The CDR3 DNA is TGTGCCAGCAGCCAGGGGGGTATTAGCTATGGCTACACCTTC. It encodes CASSQGGISYGYTF.